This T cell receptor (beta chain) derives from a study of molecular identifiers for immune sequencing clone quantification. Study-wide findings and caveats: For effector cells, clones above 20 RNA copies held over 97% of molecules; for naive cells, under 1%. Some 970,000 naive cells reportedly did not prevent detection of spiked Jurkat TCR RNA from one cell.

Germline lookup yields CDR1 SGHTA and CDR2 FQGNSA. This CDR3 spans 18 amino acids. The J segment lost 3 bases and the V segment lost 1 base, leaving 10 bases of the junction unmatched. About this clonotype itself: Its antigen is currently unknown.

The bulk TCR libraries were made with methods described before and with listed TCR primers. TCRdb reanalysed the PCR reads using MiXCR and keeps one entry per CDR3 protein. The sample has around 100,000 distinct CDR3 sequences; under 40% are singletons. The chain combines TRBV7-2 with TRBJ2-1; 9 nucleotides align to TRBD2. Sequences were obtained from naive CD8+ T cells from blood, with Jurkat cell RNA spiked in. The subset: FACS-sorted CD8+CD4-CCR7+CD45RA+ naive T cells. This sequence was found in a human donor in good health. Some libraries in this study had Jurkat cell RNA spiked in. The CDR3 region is CASSLDRGGRAFYNEQFF. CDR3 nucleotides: TGTGCCAGCAGCTTAGATAGGGGCGGGAGGGCTTTCTACAATGAGCAGTTCTTC.